The 20 T cell receptor beta chains listed next were all sequenced from one sample in a study of blood T cell repertoires in COVID-19 (dated by TCRdb to about 2020). Library generation was performed with the immunoSEQ multiplex PCR assay. Imported from immuneACCESS, the table was reduced by TCRdb to in-frame sequences with V and J called. These copies leave out some clones; in studies compared against another copy, an unresolved V gene accounts for under half, and the cause of the remainder is not known. This sample holds some 100,000 clones; less than 95% were observed only once. The ten largest clonotypes hold around 5.1% of the sample. The sample was peripheral blood. The receptors come from a man in his fifties with acute or convalescent COVID-19.

The chain combines TRBV2 with TRBJ1-1; D is unclear. Trimming pared 5 bases from V and 5 bases from J, leaving 6 bases between. This CDR3 spans 11 amino acids. Germline CDR1 reads SNHLY; CDR2 reads FYNNEI. In DNA, the CDR3 is TGTGCCAGCAGTAGGAGGACTGAAGCTTTCTTT. The encoded protein is CASSRRTEAFF.

The chain recombines TRBV4-3 with TRBJ2-3; unclear D gene. CDR1 and CDR2 (germline): LGHNA, YSLEER. The CDR3 totals 13 residues. V shed 4 bases and J shed 8 bases, with 13 bases lying between them. The chain's CDR3 is CASSPSLGSTQYF. The DNA of the CDR3 is TGCGCCAGCAGCCCGTCACTGGGCTCTACGCAGTATTTT.

Only one count was recorded for this clone. The chain links TRBV19 to TRBJ2-7; TRBD2 agrees at 8 bases. V lost 7 bases and J lost 3; bases outside the gene matches: 8. From germline, CDR1 is LNHDA and CDR2 SQIVND (reference sequence). The CDR3 is 14 amino acids. CDR3 loop: CASTPGAGGYEQYF. CDR3 sequence (DNA): TGTGCCAGTACCCCAGGGGCGGGAGGCTACGAGCAGTACTTC.

CDR3 nucleotides: TGCGCCAGCAGCCCGAGCGGACAGGGGGCCTATGGCTACACCTTC. This translates into CASSPSGQGAYGYTF. The chain combines TRBV5-1 with TRBJ1-2; 11 nucleotides align to TRBD1. Germline trimming cut 4 bases from V and 4 bases from J; bases unmatched to any gene: 6. From germline, CDR1 is SGHRS and CDR2 YFSETQ. This CDR3 comprises 15 residues.

The gene calls are TRBV19 and TRBJ1-2; 8 bases map to TRBD1. CDR1 is LNHDA and CDR2 is SQIVND in the germline V gene (reference sequence). The CDR3 is made up of 15 amino acids. Trimming cost V 5 bases and J 0 bases; bases outside gene matches: 5. The CDR3 region is CASSLGQGTNYGYTF. In DNA, the CDR3 is TGTGCCAGTAGTCTAGGACAGGGAACTAACTATGGCTACACCTTC.

This clone was recorded once. CDR3 DNA sequence: TGTGCCAGCAGCGACCAGCGGGAGCGCACAGATACGCAGTATTTT. Protein: CASSDQRERTDTQYF. V is TRBV7-6 and J is TRBJ2-3; TRBD2 matches at 8 bases. This CDR3 has 15 residues. Looked up from germline, CDR1 is SGHVS and CDR2 is FNYEAQ. V was clipped by 5 bases and J by 1 base; unmatched bases: 5.

The chain links TRBV6-1 to TRBJ1-5, with 10 bases fitting TRBD1. The CDR3 is 16 residues long. Germline assignment: CDR1 MNHNS and CDR2 SASEGT. With V trimmed by 4 bases and J by 2 bases, 5 bases remained unmatched. CDR3 protein: CASSAWTGGGNQPQHF. In nucleotides, the CDR3 is TGTGCCAGCAGTGCCTGGACAGGGGGAGGCAATCAGCCCCAGCATTTT.

The chain uses TRBV5-4 and TRBJ2-3, with 14 nucleotides matching TRBD2. V was pared by 4 bases and J by 2 bases, with 9 bases of the junction left unmatched. Germline V gene lookup returns CDR1 SGHNT and CDR2 YYREEE (reference sequence). The CDR3 extends over 18 amino acids. CDR3 DNA: TGTGCCAGCAGCGCGCACGGGACTAGCGGGAGCCCCACAGATACGCAGTATTTT. It translates to CASSAHGTSGSPTDTQYF. Together with reference TRBV5-4 and TRBJ2-3, the CDR3 gives the full variable domain: ETGVTQSPTHLIKTRGQQVTLRCSSQSGHNTVSWYQQALGQGPQFIFQYYREEENGRGNFPPRFSGLQFPNYSSELNVNALELDDSALYLCASSAHGTSGSPTDTQYFGPGTRLTVL.

Remarks on this clone: The sample has other DNA sequences that encode this CDR3 too. This rearrangement joins TRBV11-2 to TRBJ1-1, with 7 bases matching TRBD1. V lost 1 base, J lost 4 bases, and 3 bases stayed unmatched. Per germline, CDR1 SGHAT and CDR2 FQNNGV. This CDR3 has 14 amino acids. CDR3 DNA: TGTGCCAGCAGCTTAGTGACAGGGTCCACTGAAGCTTTCTTT. Protein sequence: CASSLVTGSTEAFF.

The chain uses TRBV3-1 (or the pseudogene TRBV3-2) and TRBJ2-7, with 15 positions matching TRBD2. V shed 3 bases and J 3 bases; nucleotides not matched to a gene: 3. Germline values: CDR1 LGHDT, CDR2 YNNKEL (reference sequence). The CDR3 consists of 16 residues. CDR3 region: CASSHGTSGRFYEQYF. The CDR3 coding sequence is TGTGCCAGCAGCCACGGGACTAGCGGGAGGTTCTACGAGCAGTACTTC.

The chain is built from TRBV7-2 and TRBJ2-5; D remains ambiguous. The CDR3 extends over 15 amino acids. CDR1 is SGHTA, CDR2 FQGNSA, per germline. V was pared by 5 bases and J by 0 bases, with 13 bases between. The CDR3 DNA sequence: TGTGCCAGCAGCGTCATCTACGGGTACCAAGAGACCCAGTACTTC. This gives the protein CASSVIYGYQETQYF.

The rearrangement uses TRBV15 and TRBJ1-5; D uncertain. The germline V and J ends were trimmed by 5 bases and 0 bases, with 11 bases remaining between them. Germline CDR1 LNHNV, CDR2 YYDKDF (reference sequence). The CDR3 runs to 15 residues. Here the CDR3 reads CATSSRVHSNQPQHF. The CDR3 bases are TGTGCCACCAGCTCGCGGGTTCATAGCAATCAGCCCCAGCATTTT.

This rearrangement joins TRBV5-1 to TRBJ2-5, with D possibly matching TRBD2 (5 bases). The CDR3 loop spans 16 amino acids. In germline, CDR1 is SGHRS, CDR2 YFSETQ. With 4 bases removed from V and 5 bases from J, the gap between germline ends came to 21 bases. This CDR3 is CASSPRVGGGRETQYF. CDR3 in DNA: TGCGCCAGCAGCCCCCGCGTAGGCGGAGGCCGGGAGACCCAGTACTTC.

The chain recombines TRBV19 with TRBJ1-1, with 7 bases that match TRBD1. Germline lookup yields CDR1 LNHDA and CDR2 SQIVND (reference sequence). The V and J ends lost 8 bases and 6 bases, in that order; junction bases with no gene match: 9. There are 13 residues in the CDR3. The DNA of the CDR3 is TGTGCCAGTCGACTATTGGGACAGTCTGAAGCTTTCTTT. Its protein product is CASRLLGQSEAFF.

The chain employs TRBV30 and TRBJ2-1; 11 positions agree with TRBD2. V was pared by 3 bases and J by 4 bases, with 5 bases of the junction left unmatched. The CDR3 contains 15 residues. CDR1 is GTSNPN, CDR2 SVGIG, per germline (reference sequence). CDR3 in DNA: TGTGCCTGGAGGCAACTAGCGGGAGCTTACAATGAGCAGTTCTTC. The encoded protein is CAWRQLAGAYNEQFF.

The chain has TRBV5-1 and TRBJ2-2, with 8 bases aligning to TRBD2. Germline V lookup: CDR1 SGHRS, CDR2 YFSETQ. J lost 5 bases, V lost 4 bases, and 7 bases had no gene match. This CDR3 region has 15 residues. As DNA, the CDR3 is TGCGCCAGCAGCCCTCGGGAGGGGGGAACCGGGGAGCTGTTTTTT. Encoded protein: CASSPREGGTGELFF.

The rearrangement uses TRBV30 and TRBJ1-1; 7 bases align to TRBD1. V shed 0 bases and J 4 bases; nucleotides not matched to a gene: 8. The CDR3 contains 15 residues. Germline values: CDR1 GTSNPN, CDR2 SVGIG (reference sequence). CDR3 sequence: CAWSVPMGQLTEAFF. CDR3 coding DNA: TGTGCCTGGAGTGTTCCCATGGGACAGCTCACTGAAGCTTTCTTT.

This clone occurred a few times. V is TRBV19 and J is TRBJ2-1; 12 nucleotides align to TRBD2. V lost 5 bases and J lost 13; bases outside the gene matches: 18. The CDR3 is 17 residues long. Germline lookup yields CDR1 LNHDA and CDR2 SQIVND (reference sequence). The CDR3 coding sequence is TGTGCCAGTAGTTCCCGCTCTAGCGGGAGGGCCGGAAGGGCACAGTTCTTC. It is translated as CASSSRSSGRAGRAQFF.

This clone was seen only once. V usage is TRBV29-1 and J usage is TRBJ1-3, with 7 bases identical to TRBD1. The CDR3 has 13 residues. Trimming at V came to 7 bases and at J to 4 bases, leaving 7 bases not matched to a gene. CDR1 SQVTM and CDR2 ANQGSEA come from the germline V gene. The CDR3 region has the DNA TGCAGCGCCTCGACAGGGTCCGGAAACACCATATATTTT. Its translation is CSASTGSGNTIYF. Variable domain in full (rest from reference TRBV29-1 and TRBJ1-3): SAVISQKPSRDICQRGTSLTIQCQVDSQVTMMFWYRQQPGQSLTLIATANQGSEATYESGFVIDKFPISRPNLTFSTLTVSNMSPEDSSIYLCSASTGSGNTIYFGEGSWLTVV.

This sequence joins TRBV27 and TRBJ2-7; TRBD2 aligns across 11 bases. The V gene end was trimmed by 3 bases and the J gene end by 2 bases; junction bases not matched to a gene: 15. This CDR3 region has 19 residues. The germline V gene encodes CDR1 MNHEY and CDR2 SMNVEV (reference sequence). CDR3: CASSFLSLAGGAKTYEQYF. As DNA, the CDR3 is TGTGCCAGCAGTTTCCTCTCCTTAGCGGGAGGGGCAAAAACCTACGAGCAGTACTTC.